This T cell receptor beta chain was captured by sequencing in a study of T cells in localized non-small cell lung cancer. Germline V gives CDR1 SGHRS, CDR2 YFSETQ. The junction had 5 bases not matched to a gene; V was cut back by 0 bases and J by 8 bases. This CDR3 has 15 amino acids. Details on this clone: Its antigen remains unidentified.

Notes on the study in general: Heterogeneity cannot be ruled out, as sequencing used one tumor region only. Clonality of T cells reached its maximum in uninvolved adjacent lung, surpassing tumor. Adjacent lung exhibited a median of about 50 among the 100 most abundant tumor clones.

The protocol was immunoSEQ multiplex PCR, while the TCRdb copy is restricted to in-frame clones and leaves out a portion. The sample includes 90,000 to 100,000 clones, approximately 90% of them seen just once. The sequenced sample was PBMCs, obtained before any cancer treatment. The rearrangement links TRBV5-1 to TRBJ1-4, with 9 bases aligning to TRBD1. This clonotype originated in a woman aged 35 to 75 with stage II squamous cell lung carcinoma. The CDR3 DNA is TGCGCCAGCAGCTTGGCCCCGGGACAGGGCGAAAAACTGTTTTTT. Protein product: CASSLAPGQGEKLFF.